The 5 T cell receptor beta chains below all came from one sample that was sequenced in a study of cytomegalovirus exposure and HLA in healthy donors (TCRdb year 2017). The library came from the immunoSEQ multiplex PCR assay. For the multiplex PCR, a mixture combining 60 forward primers for TCR Vbeta segments and 13 reverse primers for TCR Jbeta segments was used. Entries here come from immuneACCESS through TCRdb and include only in-frame sequences with V and J called. Some clones fail to appear in such tables; in the studies checked, an unresolved V gene covers under half of the shortfall, and the cause of the remainder is unknown. The sample table contains around 92,000 clones; only one count was recorded for more than 60% of them. Clones ranked in the top ten supply 16% of the sample. Sequenced input: PBMCs. These receptors were taken from a man aged 55 to 70 in good health and CMV-seropositive.

The rearrangement uses TRBV15 and TRBJ1-6, with a possible D match to TRBD1 (6 bases). This CDR3 is 16 amino acids long. Germline V CDR1 and CDR2: LNHNV, YYDKDF (reference sequence). The V and J ends lost 3 bases and 5 bases respectively, with 14 bases between them. In DNA form, the CDR3 reads TGTGCCACCAGCAGCGCTAAGACAGGAGATAATTCACCCCTCCACTTT. Its translation is CATSSAKTGDNSPLHF. The full variable domain, in which reference TRBV15 and TRBJ1-6 provide the parts outside the CDR3, is DAMVIQNPRYQVTQFGKPVTLSCSQTLNHNVMYWYQQKSSQAPKLLFHYYDKDFNNEADTPDNFQSRRPNTSFCFLDIRSPGLGDTAMYLCATSSAKTGDNSPLHFGNGTRLTVT.

The rearrangement links TRBV7-9 to TRBJ2-7; TRBD1 might be the D (6 bases). The CDR3 is 14 amino acids. The V end was cut by 4 bases, the J end by 2 bases, with 12 bases between. Germline CDR1 and CDR2: SEHNR and FQNEAQ (reference sequence). CDR3 coding DNA: TGTGCCAGCAGCTCAGGGGTCTATACCTACGAGCAGTACTTC. This translates into CASSSGVYTYEQYF.

This chain connects TRBV9 to TRBJ1-2; 7 bases fit TRBD1. CDR1 and CDR2 from the germline V gene are SGDLS and YYNGEE. J lost 8 bases, V lost 0 bases, and 13 bases had no gene match. This CDR3 contains 16 residues. CDR3 in DNA: TGTGCCAGCAGCGTAGCTCCCATAACAGGGGAAGGCGGCTACACCTTC. This gives the protein CASSVAPITGEGGYTF.

The V call is TRBV27, the J call TRBJ2-3, with 7 nucleotides matching TRBD1. The V gene's germline CDR1 is MNHEY and CDR2 SMNVEV (reference sequence). The CDR3 consists of 16 residues. V lost 5 bases and J lost 2; bases outside the gene matches: 10. CDR3: CASSTPTGPPTDTQYF. CDR3 nucleotide sequence: TGTGCCAGCAGTACGCCGACAGGGCCCCCCACAGATACGCAGTATTTT.

The CDR3 spells CASSLGTGLISYEQYF. The CDR3 nucleotides read TGTGCCAGCAGCTTGGGGACAGGGCTCATCTCCTACGAGCAGTACTTC. The V and J genes are TRBV5-5 and TRBJ2-7; TRBD1 matches 8 bases. Per germline, CDR1 SGHKS and CDR2 YYEKEE (reference sequence). CDR3 length: 16 residues. V was pared by 0 bases and J by 0 bases, with 5 bases of the junction left unmatched.